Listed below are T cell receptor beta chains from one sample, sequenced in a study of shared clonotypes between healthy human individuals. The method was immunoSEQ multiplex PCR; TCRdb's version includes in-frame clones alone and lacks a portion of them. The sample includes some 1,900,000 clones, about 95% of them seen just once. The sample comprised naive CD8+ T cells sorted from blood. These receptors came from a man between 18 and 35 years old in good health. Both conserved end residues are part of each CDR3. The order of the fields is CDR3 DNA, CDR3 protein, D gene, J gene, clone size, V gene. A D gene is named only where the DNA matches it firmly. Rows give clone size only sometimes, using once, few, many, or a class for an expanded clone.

TGTGCCAGCAGTTTGGGACTCGACACCTACGAGCAGTACTTC,CASSLGLDTYEQYF,.,TRBJ2-7,once,TRBV27
TGTGCCAGCAGCTTAAAAGGGGATTTCTACGAGCAGTACTTC,CASSLKGDFYEQYF,.,TRBJ2-7,.,TRBV5-6
TGTGCCACCAGCAGGAAAACCTACAATGAGCAGTTCTTC,CATSRKTYNEQFF,.,TRBJ2-1,.,TRBV15
TGTGCCAGTAGGGGAGCGGGGGGCTCCTACGAGCAGTACTTC,CASRGAGGSYEQYF,TRBD2,TRBJ2-7,once,TRBV13
TGTGCCAGCAGCCAGGCCCCACCGGACAGGTGGGGCGAAAAACTGTTTTTT,CASSQAPPDRWGEKLFF,TRBD1,TRBJ1-4,.,TRBV4-2
TGTGCCAGCAGCGGGAACCCAACCGGGACAGGGGACACCGGGGAGCTGTTTTTT,CASSGNPTGTGDTGELFF,TRBD1,TRBJ2-2,.,TRBV9
TGCGCCAGCAGCCAAGATGGGACCTTTGAGCAGTTCTTC,CASSQDGTFEQFF,.,TRBJ2-1,once,TRBV4-1
TGTGCCAGCAGCGAACTGACTGAAGCTTTCTTT,CASSELTEAFF,.,TRBJ1-1,.,TRBV7-8
TGTGCCAGCATCTCTGGGCATGAGCAGTTCTTC,CASISGHEQFF,.,TRBJ2-1,.,TRBV6-1
TGTGCCAGCAGCCCTAGCGGGGGAGGTTACAATGAGCAGTTCTTC,CASSPSGGGYNEQFF,TRBD2,TRBJ2-1,once,TRBV9
TGTGCCAGCAGTGAAGCTTTGCGGCTAGCGACCTACGAGCAGTACTTC,CASSEALRLATYEQYF,.,TRBJ2-7,once,TRBV6-1
TGCGCCAGCAGCCCAAAAGAGCGGACAACGAACACTGAAGCTTTCTTT,CASSPKERTTNTEAFF,.,TRBJ1-1,.,TRBV4-1
TGTGCCAGCAGTTTTGGGGGTGAGCAGTTCTTC,CASSFGGEQFF,.,TRBJ2-1,.,TRBV28